What follows are 2 T cell receptor beta chains derived from one specimen sequenced in a study of cytomegalovirus exposure and HLA in healthy donors. Sequencing used immunoSEQ multiplex PCR; TCRdb keeps in-frame clones, though not all of them. Of under 350,000 clones listed, 70% to 90% are singletons. The sample was PBMCs. These receptors were obtained from a woman between 18 and 29 years old in good health and CMV-seronegative.

Turning to this clone: Additional DNA sequences in this sample encode the identical CDR3. V gene TRBV6-5 combines with J gene TRBJ2-7; TRBD2 aligns across 11 bases. The CDR3 consists of 13 residues. CDR1 MNHEY and CDR2 SVGAGI come from the germline V gene. Trimming at V came to 2 bases and at J to 6 bases, leaving 0 bases not matched to a gene. The CDR3, as DNA: TGTGCCAGCAGTTACGGACTAGCGGGCGAGCAGTACTTC. Encoded protein: CASSYGLAGEQYF.

This rearrangement joins TRBV27 to TRBJ1-2, with 9 bases that match TRBD1. The CDR3 runs 17 residues. With 5 bases clipped from V and 4 bases from J, the junction kept 14 bases outside the gene matches. Per the germline V gene, CDR1 is MNHEY and CDR2 is SMNVEV (reference sequence). The CDR3 coding sequence is TGTGCCAGCAGTATCCGGGACAGGGCCCCTCTAGTCTATGGCTACACCTTC. Translated, it gives CASSIRDRAPLVYGYTF.